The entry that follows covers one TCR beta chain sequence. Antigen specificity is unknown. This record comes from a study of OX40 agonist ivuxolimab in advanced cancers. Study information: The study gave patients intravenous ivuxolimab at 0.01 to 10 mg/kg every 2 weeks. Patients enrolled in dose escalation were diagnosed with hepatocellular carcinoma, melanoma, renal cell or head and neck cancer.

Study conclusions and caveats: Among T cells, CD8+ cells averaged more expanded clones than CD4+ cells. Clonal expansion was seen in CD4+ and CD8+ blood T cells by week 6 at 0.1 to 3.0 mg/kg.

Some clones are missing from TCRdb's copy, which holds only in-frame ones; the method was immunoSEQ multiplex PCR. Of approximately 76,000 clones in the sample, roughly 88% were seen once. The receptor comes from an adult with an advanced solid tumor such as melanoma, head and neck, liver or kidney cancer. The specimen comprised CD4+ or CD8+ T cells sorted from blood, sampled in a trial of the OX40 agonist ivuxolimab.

The CDR3 reads CASSQGLNQPQHF. The CDR3 coding sequence is TGCGCCAGCAGCCAGGGACTCAATCAGCCCCAGCATTTT. This chain joins TRBV4-1 and TRBJ1-5; TRBD1 might be the D (5 bases). Looked up from germline, CDR1 is MGHRA and CDR2 is YSYEKL. Trimming left V 3 bases short and J 3 bases short, with 6 bases between. The length of the CDR3 is 13 residues.